The 14 T cell receptor beta chains presented below share a single source sample, sequenced in a study of blood T cell repertoires in COVID-19. The table came from immunoSEQ multiplex PCR; TCRdb's copy has only in-frame clones and leaves some out. Of fewer than 400,000 clones in the sample, approximately 91% are singletons; the top ten hold around 4.8%. Specimen: PBMCs or T cells enriched from blood (not recorded which). Receptors were obtained from a man aged 55 to 70 who had recovered from COVID-19.

The table lists this clone with a few counts. The chain uses TRBV27 and TRBJ2-7; 9 bases line up with TRBD1. J gave up 0 bases and V 6 bases, and 6 bases lay outside the gene matches. CDR3 length: 15 residues. CDR1 MNHEY and CDR2 SMNVEV come from the germline V gene (reference sequence). The CDR3 reads CASSYTGQGSYEQYF. The CDR3 DNA reads as TGTGCCAGCAGCTATACGGGACAGGGCTCCTACGAGCAGTACTTC.

This clone has just one count. The rearrangement uses TRBV6-5 and TRBJ2-7, with unresolved D. This CDR3 is built from 13 residues. Germline CDR1 MNHEY, CDR2 SVGAGI. Trimming took off 5 bases at V and 1 base at J, with 9 bases between the two ends. CDR3 DNA: TGTGCCAGCAGTCTACAGATTTCCTACGAGCAGTACTTC. It is translated as CASSLQISYEQYF.

The chain is built from TRBV4-2 and TRBJ1-5, with a possible D match to TRBD1 (5 bases). The V gene's germline CDR1 is LGHNA and CDR2 YNFKEQ. The CDR3 contains 16 residues. V lost 4 bases to trimming and J lost 7 bases, with 20 bases between them. The CDR3 is CASSRQDTRTGQPQHF. The CDR3 DNA follows: TGTGCCAGCAGCCGCCAGGACACCCGGACCGGGCAGCCCCAGCATTTT.

This chain uses TRBV28 with TRBJ2-7, with a tentative D call TRBD2 (6 bases). The CDR3 has 12 residues. The germline gives CDR1 MDHEN, CDR2 SYDVKM. V was cut by 6 bases and J by 5 bases, with 11 bases left in between. The CDR3 DNA reads TGTGCCAGCAGCCTAGCGTCGAACGAGCAGTACTTC. It specifies CASSLASNEQYF. The full variable domain, rest sourced from reference TRBV28 and TRBJ2-7, is DVKVTQSSRYLVKRTGEKVFLECVQDMDHENMFWYRQDPGLGLRLIYFSYDVKMKEKGDIPEGYSVSREKKERFSLILESASTNQTSMYLCASSLASNEQYFGPGTRLTVT.

This chain uses TRBV6-5 with TRBJ2-1, with D possibly TRBD2 on 5 matching bases. Germline values: CDR1 MNHEY, CDR2 SVGAGI. This CDR3 is 14 amino acids long. V lost 8 bases and J lost 4, with 15 bases in between. The DNA for the CDR3 is TGTGCCAGCCGGAGCCTCGGGATATACAATGAGCAGTTCTTC. Its translation is CASRSLGIYNEQFF.

The V and J genes are TRBV6-5 and TRBJ2-2; TRBD2 agrees at 7 bases. This CDR3 has 15 amino acids. J was trimmed by 6 bases and V by 1 base; bases with no gene match: 5. Germline V lookup: CDR1 MNHEY, CDR2 SVGAGI. The CDR3, as DNA: TGTGCCAGCAGTTACTTAGCGGGCGCCTCCGGGGAGCTGTTTTTT. It encodes CASSYLAGASGELFF.

The chain couples TRBV25-1 to TRBJ1-1; perhaps TRBD1 as D (6 bases). Trimming pared 7 bases from V and 1 base from J, leaving 10 bases between. Looked up from germline, CDR1 is MGHDK and CDR2 is SYGVNS. CDR3 length: 13 amino acids. This CDR3 reads CASILGQNTEAFF. The CDR3 DNA is TGTGCCAGCATCTTGGGACAGAACACTGAAGCTTTCTTT.

The V gene is TRBV5-4, the J gene TRBJ2-2; TRBD2 aligns across 10 bases. V gave up 0 bases and J gave up 4 bases; unmatched junction bases: 3. The CDR3 has 16 residues. Germline V lookup: CDR1 SGHNT, CDR2 YYREEE (reference sequence). CDR3 protein: CASSLAGTSATGELFF. In nucleotides, the CDR3 is TGTGCCAGCAGCTTGGCCGGGACTAGCGCCACCGGGGAGCTGTTTTTT.

V usage is TRBV5-1 and J usage is TRBJ2-3, with TRBD2 as a possible D gene (6 bases). The ends were cut back, 0 bases at V and 3 bases at J, with 14 bases in the middle. Germline V gene data show CDR1 as SGHRS and CDR2 as YFSETQ. The CDR3 has 16 residues. The CDR3 nucleotides are TGCGCCAGCAGCTTGGGGGACTGGAAGCTAACAGATACGCAGTATTTT. It encodes CASSLGDWKLTDTQYF. The variable domain in full, with the rest retrieved from reference TRBV5-1 and TRBJ2-3, is KAGVTQTPRYLIKTRGQQVTLSCSPISGHRSVSWYQQTPGQGLQFLFEYFSETQRNKGNFPGRFSGRQFSNSRSEMNVSTLELGDSALYLCASSLGDWKLTDTQYFGPGTRLTVL.

This chain joins TRBV5-1 and TRBJ1-5, with a tentative D call TRBD1 (6 bases). The CDR3 sequence is 15 residues long. With 5 bases removed from V and 4 bases from J, the gap between germline ends came to 16 bases. CDR1 and CDR2 from the germline V gene are SGHRS and YFSETQ. This CDR3 is CASSQGQLPNQPQHF. The CDR3 coding sequence is TGCGCCAGCAGTCAGGGACAACTACCAAATCAGCCCCAGCATTTT.

The V call is TRBV29-1, the J call TRBJ2-3, with TRBD1 matching 10 bases. Germline V lookup: CDR1 SQVTM, CDR2 ANQGSEA. The V gene end was trimmed by 3 bases and the J gene end by 5 bases; junction bases not matched to a gene: 5. The CDR3 spans 14 residues. The DNA of the CDR3 is TGCAGCGTTGAGAACCGGGACAGGGGAGATACGCAGTATTTT. Amino acids: CSVENRDRGDTQYF.

This clone was counted a few times. This chain links TRBV1 with TRBJ2-5; the table's D call of TRBD2 was not tested on the DNA. TRBV1 is tagged as a pseudogene. There are 18 residues in the CDR3. The CDR3 sequence is CTSSHYPKRGGPQETQYF. As DNA, the CDR3 is TGCACCAGCAGCCACTACCCAAAGAGGGGGGGTCCACAAGAGACCCAGTACTTC.

The CDR3 spells CATSRLGLAGGISTDTQYF. The CDR3 DNA is TGTGCCACCAGCAGGCTGGGTCTAGCGGGAGGGATTAGCACAGATACGCAGTATTTT. The chain recombines TRBV15 with TRBJ2-3; 12 bases match TRBD2. J was trimmed by 0 bases and V by 3 bases; bases with no gene match: 10. Germline V CDR1 and CDR2: LNHNV, YYDKDF (reference sequence). This CDR3 region has 19 residues.

CDR3 sequence reads: CASTDSNSPLHF. CDR3 nucleotides: TGTGCCAGCACGGACAGTAATTCACCCCTCCACTTT. This chain uses TRBV6-5 with TRBJ1-6; D may be TRBD1 (6 bases). V shed 7 bases and J shed 6 bases, with 7 bases lying between them. The germline CDR1 and CDR2 sequences are MNHEY and SVGAGI. This CDR3 region has 12 residues.